A selection of T cell receptor beta chains follows, all from one sample in a study of CD8 T cells in Susac syndrome. TCRdb processed the immunoSEQ multiplex PCR reads anew with MiXCR; each CDR3 protein has one entry. The table records 150,000 to 200,000 distinct CDR3 sequences, around 93% of them present only once. Sequencing input: CD4+ T cells from PBMCs. All receptors derive from a human donor in good health. CDR3s include the opening cysteine and the closing phenylalanine or tryptophan. The D gene is left open where the match is weak. Rows give clone size only sometimes, using once, few, many, or a class for an expanded clone.

cdr3_aa: CSVRDRGVGEQFF
cdr3_nt: TGCAGCGTCAGGGACAGGGGCGTCGGAGAGCAGTTCTTC
d_call: TRBD1
j_call: TRBJ2-1
clone_size: .
v_call: TRBV29-1

cdr3_aa: CSAGSWRRDQPQHF
cdr3_nt: TGCAGTGCCGGGAGTTGGCGGAGGGATCAGCCCCAGCATTTT
d_call: .
j_call: TRBJ1-5
clone_size: .
v_call: TRBV20-1

cdr3_aa: CSASLPGTWNSPLHF
cdr3_nt: TGCAGTGCTAGTCTTCCGGGGACATGGAATTCACCCCTCCACTTT
d_call: .
j_call: TRBJ1-6
clone_size: .
v_call: TRBV20-1

cdr3_aa: CASSGSRTRPSTDTQYF
cdr3_nt: TGTGCCAGCAGTGGGTCTAGGACCCGGCCTAGCACAGATACGCAGTATTTT
d_call: .
j_call: TRBJ2-3
clone_size: .
v_call: TRBV25-1

cdr3_aa: CASSLTQGANNEKLFF
cdr3_nt: TGTGCCAGCAGTCTCACTCAGGGGGCGAATAATGAAAAACTGTTTTTT
d_call: TRBD1
j_call: TRBJ1-4
clone_size: .
v_call: TRBV2

cdr3_aa: CASSYLSYNSPLHF
cdr3_nt: TGTGCCAGCAGTTATCTAAGCTATAATTCACCCCTCCACTTT
d_call: .
j_call: TRBJ1-6
clone_size: .
v_call: TRBV6-6

cdr3_aa: CASSEDSGPQHF
cdr3_nt: TGTGCCAGCAGCGAGGACAGCGGGCCCCAGCATTTT
d_call: .
j_call: TRBJ1-5
clone_size: .
v_call: TRBV2

cdr3_aa: CASSTQGGNSPLHF
cdr3_nt: TGTGCCAGCAGCACGCAGGGTGGCAATTCACCCCTCCACTTT
d_call: .
j_call: TRBJ1-6
clone_size: .
v_call: TRBV9

cdr3_aa: CASSAQGQGLREQYF
cdr3_nt: TGTGCCAGCAGCGCTCAGGGGCAGGGATTACGTGAGCAGTACTTC
d_call: .
j_call: TRBJ2-7
clone_size: few
v_call: TRBV4-2

cdr3_aa: CASSLVAMGGETQYF
cdr3_nt: TGCGCCAGCAGCTTGGTGGCCATGGGGGGAGAGACCCAGTACTTC
d_call: .
j_call: TRBJ2-5
clone_size: .
v_call: TRBV5-1

cdr3_aa: CSAREGNYGYTF
cdr3_nt: TGCAGTGCTAGAGAGGGGAACTATGGCTACACCTTC
d_call: .
j_call: TRBJ1-2
clone_size: .
v_call: TRBV20-1

cdr3_aa: CASSPTGYAQYF
cdr3_nt: TGTGCCAGCAGTCCGACAGGGTACGCGCAGTATTTT
d_call: TRBD1
j_call: TRBJ2-3
clone_size: .
v_call: TRBV6-2/TRBV6-3

cdr3_aa: CASSLSREDTQYF
cdr3_nt: TGTGCCAGCAGTTTAAGCCGAGAAGATACGCAGTATTTT
d_call: .
j_call: TRBJ2-3
clone_size: .
v_call: TRBV28

cdr3_aa: CASSPGTEMNTEVFF
cdr3_nt: TGTGCCAGCAGTCCTGGGACAGAAATGAACACTGAAGTTTTCTTT
d_call: TRBD1
j_call: TRBJ1-1
clone_size: .
v_call: TRBV28

cdr3_aa: CASRADRVGDTGELFF
cdr3_nt: TGTGCCAGCAGAGCCGACAGGGTTGGGGACACCGGGGAGCTGTTTTTT
d_call: TRBD1
j_call: TRBJ2-2
clone_size: .
v_call: TRBV2

cdr3_aa: CASTTTGNTEAFF
cdr3_nt: TGCGCCAGCACCACGACAGGAAACACTGAAGCTTTCTTT
d_call: .
j_call: TRBJ1-1
clone_size: .
v_call: TRBV5-1

cdr3_aa: CASSLTSGGAGDTQYF
cdr3_nt: TGTGCCAGCAGCTTGACTAGCGGGGGGGCCGGAGATACGCAGTATTTT
d_call: TRBD2
j_call: TRBJ2-3
clone_size: .
v_call: TRBV7-2

cdr3_aa: CASSYHRDRLYNEQFF
cdr3_nt: TGTGCCAGCAGTTACCACCGGGACAGGCTATACAATGAGCAGTTCTTC
d_call: TRBD1
j_call: TRBJ2-1
clone_size: once
v_call: TRBV6-5

cdr3_aa: CASSSLQGGILSSTDTQYF
cdr3_nt: TGTGCCAGCAGCTCGTTACAGGGGGGGATTCTTTCTAGCACAGATACGCAGTATTTT
d_call: .
j_call: TRBJ2-3
clone_size: .
v_call: TRBV5-6

cdr3_aa: CASVVRGEGNQPQHF
cdr3_nt: TGTGCCAGCGTCGTTAGGGGAGAGGGCAATCAGCCCCAGCATTTT
d_call: .
j_call: TRBJ1-5
clone_size: .
v_call: TRBV28

cdr3_aa: CASTDGGSSNQPQHF
cdr3_nt: TGTGCCAGCACCGATGGGGGGTCCAGCAATCAGCCCCAGCATTTT
d_call: .
j_call: TRBJ1-5
clone_size: .
v_call: TRBV6-2/TRBV6-3

cdr3_aa: CASSQIGTAGGGNQPQHF
cdr3_nt: TGTGCCAGCAGCCAGATTGGGACAGCCGGGGGAGGCAATCAGCCCCAGCATTTT
d_call: TRBD1
j_call: TRBJ1-5
clone_size: .
v_call: TRBV7-2

cdr3_aa: CARWGGSSNQPQHF
cdr3_nt: TGTGCCCGCTGGGGGGGATCTAGCAATCAGCCCCAGCATTTT
d_call: .
j_call: TRBJ1-5
clone_size: .
v_call: TRBV5-6

cdr3_aa: CSVDSLGRVNEQFF
cdr3_nt: TGCAGCGTTGATAGTCTGGGGAGGGTGAATGAGCAGTTCTTC
d_call: TRBD2
j_call: TRBJ2-1
clone_size: .
v_call: TRBV29-1

cdr3_aa: CASSLSALNQPQHF
cdr3_nt: TGTGCCAGCAGCTTGAGTGCCCTTAATCAGCCCCAGCATTTT
d_call: .
j_call: TRBJ1-5
clone_size: .
v_call: TRBV7-2

cdr3_aa: CASSLGGPSTDTQYF
cdr3_nt: TGTGCCAGCAGTTTAGGGGGGCCTAGCACAGATACGCAGTATTTT
d_call: .
j_call: TRBJ2-3
clone_size: .
v_call: TRBV12-3/TRBV12-4

cdr3_aa: CASSQDGSGGAWDTQYF
cdr3_nt: TGTGCCAGCAGCCAAGATGGGAGCGGGGGGGCCTGGGATACGCAGTATTTT
d_call: TRBD2
j_call: TRBJ2-3
clone_size: .
v_call: TRBV3-1

cdr3_aa: CSARDIGVSYNEQFF
cdr3_nt: TGCAGTGCTAGAGATATCGGGGTCTCCTACAATGAGCAGTTCTTC
d_call: .
j_call: TRBJ2-1
clone_size: .
v_call: TRBV20-1

cdr3_aa: CAYGTTYEQYF
cdr3_nt: TGTGCCTACGGGACTACCTACGAGCAGTACTTC
d_call: TRBD2
j_call: TRBJ2-7
clone_size: .
v_call: TRBV30

cdr3_aa: CASSVWGNSNQPQHF
cdr3_nt: TGTGCCAGCAGTGTTTGGGGGAATAGCAATCAGCCCCAGCATTTT
d_call: .
j_call: TRBJ1-5
clone_size: .
v_call: TRBV6-1

cdr3_aa: CASSLREAAEAFF
cdr3_nt: TGCGCCAGCAGCTTGCGGGAGGCGGCTGAAGCTTTCTTT
d_call: .
j_call: TRBJ1-1
clone_size: .
v_call: TRBV5-1

cdr3_aa: CSVEQNTVLKAFF
cdr3_nt: TGCAGCGTTGAACAAAATACAGTCTTGAAAGCTTTCTTT
d_call: .
j_call: TRBJ1-1
clone_size: .
v_call: TRBV29-1

cdr3_aa: CASSRNRWKEKLFF
cdr3_nt: TGTGCCAGCAGCCGGAACAGGTGGAAGGAAAAACTGTTTTTT
d_call: .
j_call: TRBJ1-4
clone_size: .
v_call: TRBV3-1

cdr3_aa: CASGGQNNEQFF
cdr3_nt: TGTGCCAGCGGAGGGCAGAACAATGAGCAGTTCTTC
d_call: .
j_call: TRBJ2-1
clone_size: .
v_call: TRBV7-9

cdr3_aa: CASSVGSSGNTIYF
cdr3_nt: TGTGCCAGCAGTGTGGGCAGCTCTGGAAACACCATATATTTT
d_call: .
j_call: TRBJ1-3
clone_size: .
v_call: TRBV2

cdr3_aa: CASCPRGDQETQYF
cdr3_nt: TGCGCCAGCTGCCCAAGGGGCGACCAAGAGACCCAGTACTTC
d_call: .
j_call: TRBJ2-5
clone_size: .
v_call: TRBV5-1

cdr3_aa: CASSHPDRAGELFF
cdr3_nt: TGTGCCAGCAGCCATCCCGACCGGGCCGGGGAGCTGTTTTTT
d_call: .
j_call: TRBJ2-2
clone_size: .
v_call: TRBV4-2

cdr3_aa: CASSEGGLSRADTQYF
cdr3_nt: TGTGCCAGCAGCGAAGGGGGGCTCTCGCGGGCAGATACGCAGTATTTT
d_call: .
j_call: TRBJ2-3
clone_size: .
v_call: TRBV5-6

cdr3_aa: CASSPGSLKHIQYF
cdr3_nt: TGTGCCAGCAGCCCCGGGTCCCTAAAGCACATTCAGTACTTC
d_call: .
j_call: TRBJ2-4
clone_size: once
v_call: TRBV3-1

cdr3_aa: CASSLTGMYEQYF
cdr3_nt: TGCGCCAGCAGCTTGACAGGGATGTACGAGCAGTACTTC
d_call: .
j_call: TRBJ2-7
clone_size: few
v_call: TRBV5-1